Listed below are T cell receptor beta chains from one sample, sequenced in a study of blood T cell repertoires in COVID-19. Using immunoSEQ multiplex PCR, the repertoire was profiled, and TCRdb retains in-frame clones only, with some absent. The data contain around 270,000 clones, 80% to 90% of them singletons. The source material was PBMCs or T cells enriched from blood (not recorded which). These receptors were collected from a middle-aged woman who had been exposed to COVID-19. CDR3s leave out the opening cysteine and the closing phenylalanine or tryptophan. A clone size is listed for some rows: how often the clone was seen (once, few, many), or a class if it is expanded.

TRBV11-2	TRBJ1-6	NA	ASSLDNNIGGLGSPLH
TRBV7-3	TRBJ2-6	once	ASSSSGSGANVLT
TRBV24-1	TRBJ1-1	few	ATSESQGASTEAF
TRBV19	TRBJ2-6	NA	ASSITGTSNVLT
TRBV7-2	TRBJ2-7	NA	ASSLVVGQGAYEQY
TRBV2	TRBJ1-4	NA	ASRIQSGGDEKLF
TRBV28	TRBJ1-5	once	ASREGGRQPQH
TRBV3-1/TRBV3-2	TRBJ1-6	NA	ASSQGAGGISPLH
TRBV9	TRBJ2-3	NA	ASNSGTTEDTQY
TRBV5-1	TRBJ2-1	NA	ASSYLAGETYNEQF
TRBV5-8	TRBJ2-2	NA	ASSFTHGGDAYTGELF
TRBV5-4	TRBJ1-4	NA	AGGQGVTNEKLF
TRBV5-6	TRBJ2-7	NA	ASSTLGGDEQY
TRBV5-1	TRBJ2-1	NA	ASSLDLRASSYNEQF
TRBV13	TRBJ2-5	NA	ASSSVLAGGRETQY
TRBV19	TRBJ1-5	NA	ASSIGGIGSNQPQH
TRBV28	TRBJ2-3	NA	ASSLSSGRGFTDTQY
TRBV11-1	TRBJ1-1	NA	ASSLTGGTEAF
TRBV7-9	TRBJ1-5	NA	ASSLGASNQPQH
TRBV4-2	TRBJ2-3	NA	ASSLKTSGGDTQY
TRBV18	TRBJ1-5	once	ASSPDRSNSNQPQH
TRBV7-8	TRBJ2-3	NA	ASSLEVRGTDTQY
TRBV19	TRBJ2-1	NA	ASRFREINEQF
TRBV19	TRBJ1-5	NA	ASSIQVGNQPQH
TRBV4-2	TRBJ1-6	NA	ASRTGTELYNSPLH
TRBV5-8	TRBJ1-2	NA	ASRQTGAGYT
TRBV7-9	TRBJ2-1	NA	ASSFFGEQF
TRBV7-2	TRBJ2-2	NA	ASSLGLAGGRGYTGELF
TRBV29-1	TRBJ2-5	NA	SVGVGETQY
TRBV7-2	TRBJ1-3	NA	ASSLARQGSGNTIY
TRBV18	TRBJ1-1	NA	ASSPSYREGNTEAF
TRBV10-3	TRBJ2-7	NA	AISGSVGPTYEQY
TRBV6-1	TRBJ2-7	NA	ASSEKFGSTEQY
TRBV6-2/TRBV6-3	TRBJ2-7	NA	ASSYGTDAYEQY
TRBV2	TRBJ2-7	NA	ASSAEGLSSYEQY
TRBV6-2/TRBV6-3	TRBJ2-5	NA	ASSYGTSGRAVGETQY
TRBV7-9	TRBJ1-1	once	ASSSGQGNTEAF
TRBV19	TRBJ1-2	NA	ASTTPGVTGDRYGYT
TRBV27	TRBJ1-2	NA	ASSPTTGGNYGYT
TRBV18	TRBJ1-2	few	ASSPYIGDYT
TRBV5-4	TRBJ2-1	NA	ALSLGGYNEQF